This TCR beta chain derives from a study of T cell responses to AZD1222 COVID-19 vaccine. Clones were read by immunoSEQ multiplex PCR, and TCRdb kept only the in-frame ones, dropping some. Found here are 200,000 to 250,000 clones, approximately 94% of them singletons; the top ten hold over 0.95%. Overall study results and limits: Most donors were white British and more were female, and clonal diversity was possibly underestimated. In the spike-specific TCR repertoire, nearly half reportedly target unmutated variant regions. Researchers report vaccine-associated CD4 TCRs spanning spike, with dominance at 160-218 and 743-854. Breadth and depth of Spike-specific TCRs rose after two AZD1222 doses.

This CDR3 region has 15 residues. Trimming cost V 4 bases and J 5 bases; bases outside gene matches: 4. Germline lookup yields CDR1 SGHKS and CDR2 YYEKEE (reference sequence). With regard to this clone: As yet, its antigen is unknown.

The sample in question was peripheral blood, obtained on day 0 of MenACWY control vaccination. The clonotype originates from an adult in good health. The chain employs TRBV5-5 and TRBJ1-6; TRBD1 matches at 9 bases. CDR3 protein: CASSGDRGNNSPLHF. The CDR3 nucleotides are TGTGCCAGCAGCGGCGACAGGGGGAATAATTCACCCCTCCACTTT.